What follows are 30 T cell receptor beta chains derived from one specimen sequenced in a study of T-cell reconstitution after alpha-beta-depleted transplantation in children. TCRbeta library preparation incorporated unique molecular identifiers. TCRdb reanalysed the PCR reads using MiXCR and keeps one entry per CDR3 protein. The table shows about 440,000 distinct CDR3 sequences, with roughly 44% occurring only once. The specimen comprised PBMCs, sampled before TCRalphabeta/CD19-depleted stem cell transplant. These receptors all stem from a girl aged 2 to 9 with aplastic anemia, due to receive a stem cell transplant.

The genes are TRBV4-2 and TRBJ2-3; 9 bases align to TRBD2. J lost 2 bases, V lost 4 bases, and 10 bases had no gene match. In germline, CDR1 is LGHNA, CDR2 YNFKEQ. The CDR3 runs to 17 residues. The CDR3 loop is CASSPDGKRGATDTQYF. CDR3 DNA: TGTGCCAGCAGCCCCGACGGAAAGCGGGGGGCCACAGATACGCAGTATTTT.

This clonotype has ten or more counts. The gene calls are TRBV18 and TRBJ1-1; D remains ambiguous. Trimming took 2 bases from V and 5 from J, leaving 15 bases between them. Per germline, CDR1 KGHSH and CDR2 LQKENI. CDR3 length: 15 amino acids. CDR3 sequence reads: CASSPDYTLTTEAFF. As DNA, the CDR3 is TGTGCCAGCTCACCAGATTACACTCTAACAACTGAAGCTTTCTTT.

This clonotype was observed many times. A read error may account for a junction end that differs from germline. The rearrangement uses TRBV5-1 and TRBJ2-3; D is undetermined. Germline CDR1 SGHRS, CDR2 YFSETQ. CDR3 length equals 14 residues. The CDR3 nucleotides read TGTGCCAGCAGTTTAGACGGGAGCACAGATACGCAGTATTTT. It codes for CASSLDGSTDTQYF.

This clonotype was seen at least ten times. V is TRBV7-2 and J is TRBJ2-3, with 8 bases that match TRBD2. With V trimmed by 2 bases and J by 0 bases, 4 bases remained unmatched. Germline V CDR1 and CDR2: SGHTA, FQGNSA. This CDR3 is 16 amino acids long. For the CDR3, the DNA is TGTGCCAGCAGCTTATCCGGGAGGGCTAGCACAGATACGCAGTATTTT. Translation gives CASSLSGRASTDTQYF.

The chain employs TRBV5-5 and TRBJ1-2; 7 bases are shared with TRBD1. Germline CDR1 SGHKS, CDR2 YYEKEE (reference sequence). V dropped 6 bases and J dropped 2; count of bases not matched to a gene: 7. This CDR3 is built from 14 residues. The CDR3 DNA reads as TGTGCCAGCACCCCTGGGACAGCGAACTATGGCTACACCTTC. Translating it yields CASTPGTANYGYTF. Drawing the rest from reference TRBV5-5 and TRBJ1-2, the complete variable domain is DAGVTQSPTHLIKTRGQQVTLRCSPISGHKSVSWYQQVLGQGPQFIFQYYEKEERGRGNFPDRFSARQFPNYSSELNVNALLLGDSALYLCASTPGTANYGYTFGSGTRLTVV.

The chain has TRBV7-9 and TRBJ2-3, with D tentatively TRBD2 (6 bases). Trimming shortened V by 4 bases and J by 6 bases, and 14 bases separated the two germline ends. Germline V CDR1 and CDR2: SEHNR, FQNEAQ (reference sequence). This CDR3 is built from 14 residues. In DNA form, the CDR3 reads TGTGCCAGCAGCTCCGGCGGGACTGGCGATACGCAGTATTTT. Protein product: CASSSGGTGDTQYF.

V is TRBV7-3 and J is TRBJ2-3, with 7 bases aligning to TRBD2. Germline CDR1 and CDR2: SGHTA and FQGTGA. There are 16 residues in the CDR3. Trimming removed 5 bases from V and 4 bases from J; junction bases left unmatched: 12. The CDR3 sequence is CASSPNRDYPPDTQYF. The CDR3, as DNA: TGTGCCAGCAGCCCGAACCGGGACTACCCACCAGATACGCAGTATTTT.

This rearrangement joins TRBV12-3 or TRBV12-4 to TRBJ1-2, with a tentative D call TRBD1 (6 bases). Trimming shortened V by 6 bases and J by 2 bases, and 16 bases separated the two germline ends. CDR3 size: 15 residues. The CDR3 region is CASSRRGGANYGYTF. CDR3 coding DNA: TGTGCCAGCAGCCGACGAGGGGGGGCGAACTATGGCTACACCTTC.

This chain uses TRBV29-1 with TRBJ2-5, with 9 bases matching TRBD2. The CDR3 totals 18 residues. Germline loops: CDR1 SQVTM, CDR2 ANQGSEA. Trimming cost V 2 bases and J 0 bases; bases outside gene matches: 13. CDR3 amino acids: CSVERRLAEDEYQETQYF. The CDR3, as DNA: TGCAGCGTTGAACGCCGACTAGCGGAAGATGAGTACCAAGAGACCCAGTACTTC.

This clonotype was recorded a few times. The chain carries TRBV4-2 and TRBJ2-2, with 12 bases that match TRBD2. Germline CDR1 LGHNA, CDR2 YNFKEQ. V shed 4 bases and J 0 bases; nucleotides not matched to a gene: 3. The CDR3 spans 17 residues. The CDR3 nucleotides read TGTGCCAGCAGCCCCGGGACTAGCGGGCCGAACACCGGGGAGCTGTTTTTT. Protein product: CASSPGTSGPNTGELFF.

This clonotype appeared many times. This chain links TRBV7-2 with TRBJ1-2, with D perhaps TRBD1 (5 bases). This CDR3 is built from 14 residues. V shed 1 base and J shed 5 bases, with 11 bases lying between them. Germline assignment: CDR1 SGHTA and CDR2 FQGNSA. In DNA form, the CDR3 reads TGTGCCAGCAGCTTAGGCGCGGGGCCATATGGCTACACCTTC. It yields the protein CASSLGAGPYGYTF.

This chain joins TRBV6-1 and TRBJ2-1, with D possibly TRBD2 on 6 matching bases. Germline V gives CDR1 MNHNS, CDR2 SASEGT. The CDR3 covers 16 residues. V was shortened by 6 bases and J by 5 bases, with 20 bases between the two germline ends. The CDR3 bases are TGTGCCAGCAGCCCCTGGGGGGTGGGGCGGGACAATGAGCAGTTCTTC. Amino acids: CASSPWGVGRDNEQFF.

This clonotype appeared many times. The chain employs TRBV7-2 and TRBJ2-7, with 9 bases that match TRBD1. The CDR3 consists of 14 residues. The V segment lost 5 bases and the J segment 0 bases; nucleotides outside the gene matches: 2. Looked up from germline, CDR1 is SGHTA and CDR2 is FQGNSA. The CDR3 is CASSPTGGSYEQYF. The DNA of the CDR3 is TGTGCCAGCAGCCCGACAGGGGGCTCCTACGAGCAGTACTTC.

The chain carries TRBV4-1 and TRBJ2-5; 11 bases match TRBD2. The V gene's germline CDR1 is MGHRA and CDR2 YSYEKL. Trimming took 4 bases from V and 2 from J; bases not matched to a gene: 12. This CDR3 contains 18 residues. The CDR3 loop reads CASSPRVAGGMGQETQYF. The CDR3 coding sequence is TGCGCCAGCAGCCCCCGGGTAGCGGGAGGGATGGGGCAAGAGACCCAGTACTTC.

To note about this clonotype: At one end, the junction sequence differs from germline, possibly due to a read error. The J gene is TRBJ2-2, the V gene TRBV6-1, with D hard to call. CDR3 length: 12 residues. Germline loops: CDR1 MNHNS, CDR2 SASEGT. DNA for the CDR3: TGTGCCACCAGTTTGATGGTAGGGGAGCTGTTTTTT. Residues: CATSLMVGELFF.

This clonotype was recorded many times. This rearrangement joins TRBV28 to TRBJ2-3; 8 bases are shared with TRBD1. The V segment lost 4 bases and the J segment 0 bases; nucleotides outside the gene matches: 12. CDR3 size: 18 residues. Germline CDR1 MDHEN, CDR2 SYDVKM. This CDR3 is CASSSVGTGRLSTDTQYF. Written as DNA, the CDR3 is TGTGCCAGCAGTTCCGTAGGGACAGGACGACTGAGCACAGATACGCAGTATTTT. The whole variable domain, remainder taken from reference TRBV28 and TRBJ2-3, is DVKVTQSSRYLVKRTGEKVFLECVQDMDHENMFWYRQDPGLGLRLIYFSYDVKMKEKGDIPEGYSVSREKKERFSLILESASTNQTSMYLCASSSVGTGRLSTDTQYFGPGTRLTVL.

This clonotype was detected a few times. The chain has TRBV29-1 and TRBJ2-3; 13 nucleotides agree with TRBD2. V shed 8 bases, J shed 1 base, and the junction held 3 bases outside the gene matches. CDR3 length equals 14 residues. CDR1 SQVTM and CDR2 ANQGSEA come from the germline V gene. This CDR3 is CSTGLAGRTDTQYF. The DNA for the CDR3 is TGCAGCACGGGACTAGCGGGGCGCACAGATACGCAGTATTTT.

This clonotype was observed at least ten times. V gene TRBV20-1 combines with J gene TRBJ1-5, with a possible D match to TRBD1 (5 bases). V was cut by 3 bases and J by 4 bases, with 7 bases left in between. This CDR3 is 12 amino acids long. Germline values: CDR1 DFQATT, CDR2 SNEGSKA (reference sequence). The DNA for the CDR3 is TGCAGTGCTAGCTCAGGGAATCAGCCCCAGCATTTT. Its protein product is CSASSGNQPQHF.

At least ten counts were recorded for this clonotype. The rearrangement uses TRBV6-5 and TRBJ1-2; no clear D gene. The V end was cut by 0 bases, the J end by 2 bases, with 13 bases between. CDR1 is MNHEY and CDR2 is SVGAGI in the germline V gene. CDR3 length: 16 residues. In DNA form, the CDR3 reads TGTGCCAGCAGTTACTCTTCACCCTCAGTCAACTATGGCTACACCTTC. Amino acids: CASSYSSPSVNYGYTF.

The chain couples TRBV20-1 to TRBJ2-3; the D call may be TRBD1 or TRBD2 (5 bases each). The ends were cut back, 2 bases at V and 0 bases at J, with 15 bases in the middle. Germline V gene sequence: CDR1 DFQATT, CDR2 SNEGSKA (reference sequence). CDR3 length: 16 amino acids. CDR3 nucleotide sequence: TGCAGTGCTAGACCCGAGGGGCGAGTAAGCACAGATACGCAGTATTTT. It specifies CSARPEGRVSTDTQYF.

The chain employs TRBV18 and TRBJ2-7, with a tentative D call TRBD1 (5 bases). Trimming removed 2 bases from V and 5 bases from J, with 19 bases in between. The V gene's germline CDR1 is KGHSH and CDR2 LQKENI. CDR3 length equals 16 residues. The CDR3 DNA sequence: TGTGCCAGCTCACCAGTGGCAGACAGTGTTAGTGACGAGCAGTACTTC. The encoded protein is CASSPVADSVSDEQYF.

The chain is built from TRBV20-1 and TRBJ1-3; D is ambiguous. Trimming removed 0 bases from V and 1 base from J, with 13 bases in between. The CDR3 loop spans 16 amino acids. Germline CDR1 and CDR2: DFQATT and SNEGSKA (reference sequence). CDR3 sequence reads: CSAREKDYVSGNTIYF. In nucleotides, the CDR3 is TGCAGTGCTAGAGAGAAGGATTATGTGTCTGGAAACACCATATATTTT.

This clonotype was detected once. This rearrangement joins TRBV12-3 or TRBV12-4 to TRBJ2-7; TRBD1 matches at 11 bases. The V segment lost 6 bases and the J segment 6 bases; nucleotides outside the gene matches: 7. This CDR3 contains 14 residues. CDR3 sequence reads: CASRWTGGPGEQYF. The DNA of the CDR3 is TGTGCCAGCAGGTGGACAGGGGGCCCGGGCGAGCAGTACTTC.

This clonotype appeared once. This rearrangement joins TRBV11-2 to TRBJ2-3, with D possibly being TRBD2 (5 bases). This CDR3 is built from 15 residues. CDR1 and CDR2 from the germline V gene are SGHAT and FQNNGV. V dropped 5 bases and J dropped 4 bases, with 16 bases sitting between them. The CDR3 here is CASSTSGLGADTQYF. CDR3 DNA: TGTGCCAGCAGCACAAGCGGTTTAGGCGCAGATACGCAGTATTTT.

Written as DNA, the CDR3 is TGTGCCAGCTCACAGTCGAGCGCCAGCTCCTACAATGAGCAGTTCTTC. Encoded protein: CASSQSSASSYNEQFF. V usage is TRBV18 and J usage is TRBJ2-1; D unclear. V was shortened by 4 bases and J by 0 bases, with 13 bases between the two germline ends. Germline V gene lookup returns CDR1 KGHSH and CDR2 LQKENI. CDR3 length equals 16 residues. The complete variable domain, with remaining parts taken from reference TRBV18 and TRBJ2-1, reads NAGVMQNPRHLVRRRGQEARLRCSPMKGHSHVYWYRQLPEEGLKFMVYLQKENIIDESGMPKERFSAEFPKEGPSILRIQQVVRGDSAAYFCASSQSSASSYNEQFFGPGTRLTVL.

V gene TRBV20-1 combines with J gene TRBJ1-3; TRBD1 might be the D (5 bases). V lost 4 bases to trimming and J lost 0 bases, with 13 bases between them. This CDR3 has 15 residues. Germline CDR1 is DFQATT and CDR2 is SNEGSKA (reference sequence). DNA for the CDR3: TGCAGTGCTACCCCCGGGACTCACTCTGGAAACACCATATATTTT. This encodes CSATPGTHSGNTIYF.

The rearrangement uses TRBV4-2 and TRBJ2-1; the D gene is possibly TRBD2 (6 bases). Deletions cut 1 base from V and 2 bases from J, with 15 bases between. Germline values: CDR1 LGHNA, CDR2 YNFKEQ. CDR3 length: 17 amino acids. The DNA for the CDR3 is TGTGCCAGCAGCCAAGCCCCCCTCGGGGGAACCTACAATGAGCAGTTCTTC. As protein: CASSQAPLGGTYNEQFF.

This chain links TRBV7-8 with TRBJ2-1, with D unresolved. The CDR3 is 14 residues long. V lost 5 bases to trimming and J lost 3 bases, with 11 bases between them. Germline V gene data show CDR1 as SGHVS and CDR2 as FQNEAQ. CDR3 amino acids: CASSPRLHYNEQFF. The CDR3 bases are TGTGCCAGCAGCCCACGACTCCACTACAATGAGCAGTTCTTC.

The CDR3 loop reads CSASGQKETQYF. CDR3 DNA sequence: TGCAGTGCCTCGGGACAAAAAGAGACCCAGTACTTC. The chain employs TRBV20-1 and TRBJ2-5; TRBD1 might be the D (6 bases). Germline loops: CDR1 DFQATT, CDR2 SNEGSKA (reference sequence). CDR3 length: 12 amino acids. Trimming stripped 6 bases from V and 3 bases from J, with 11 bases between.

In the case of this clonotype: Without the conserved terminal phenylalanine or tryptophan, this CDR3 likely stems from a read error. The chain carries TRBV28 and TRBJ1-4, with D possibly matching TRBD1 (5 bases). In germline, CDR1 is MDHEN, CDR2 SYDVKM. V was shortened by 3 bases and J by 2 bases, with 16 bases between the two germline ends. The CDR3 is 17 residues long. The CDR3 DNA reads TGTGCCAGCAGTTTCCTCGGGATAGGGGCGACTAATGAAAAACTGTTTATT. Its translation: CASSFLGIGATNEKLFI.